Listed here are 21 T cell receptor beta chains from one sample, sequenced in a study of blood T cell repertoires in COVID-19. Here immunoSEQ multiplex PCR was the method, and the copy in TCRdb shows in-frame clones only, minus some. The sample yields approximately 180,000 clones, 80% to 90% seen once. Specimen: peripheral blood. The receptors come from a human donor with active or convalescent COVID-19. The donor label of this sample is uncertain.

J is TRBJ2-7 and V is TRBV20-1, with 12 bases lining up with TRBD2. This CDR3 region has 17 residues. Unmatched junction bases numbered 16, after V lost 3 bases and J lost 7 bases. Germline V CDR1 and CDR2: DFQATT, SNEGSKA (reference sequence). The CDR3 loop reads CSASQTILAGGPGEQYF. In nucleotides, the CDR3 is TGCAGTGCTAGTCAAACGATCCTAGCGGGAGGGCCGGGAGAGCAGTACTTC.

The sample holds a few counts of this clone. The chain uses TRBV19 and TRBJ1-2, with D perhaps matching TRBD1 (5 bases). Germline CDR1 and CDR2: LNHDA and SQIVND (reference sequence). The CDR3 has 12 amino acids. V lost 0 bases to trimming and J lost 8 bases, with 7 bases between them. The DNA of the CDR3 is TGTGCCAGTAGTATAGATAAGGGGGGCTACACCTTC. This encodes CASSIDKGGYTF.

V usage is TRBV7-8 and J usage is TRBJ2-7; TRBD2 is a possible D gene (6 bases). Per the germline V gene, CDR1 is SGHVS and CDR2 is FQNEAQ. The CDR3 spans 15 residues. V lost 2 bases and J lost 4, with 15 bases in between. The CDR3 DNA is TGTGCCAGCAGCTTAATGGGGGGATCAGGGTACGAGCAGTACTTC. It is translated as CASSLMGGSGYEQYF. Full variable domain (missing parts from reference TRBV7-8 and TRBJ2-7): GAGVSQSPRYKVAKRGQDVALRCDPISGHVSLFWYQQALGQGPEFLTYFQNEAQLDKSGLPSDRFFAERPEGSVSTLKIQRTQQEDSAVYLCASSLMGGSGYEQYFGPGTRLTVT.

Written as DNA, the CDR3 is TGTGCCAGCAGCTTGAGCGGGGGGGCAACAGATACGCAGTATTTT. It yields the protein CASSLSGGATDTQYF. The V and J genes are TRBV7-3 and TRBJ2-3; 10 bases map to TRBD2. The germline CDR1 and CDR2 sequences are SGHTA and FQGTGA. The V and J ends lost 3 bases and 3 bases, in that order; junction bases with no gene match: 3. The CDR3 loop spans 15 amino acids.

V is TRBV2 and J is TRBJ1-1; D not certain. The CDR3 has 11 residues. The V gene's germline CDR1 is SNHLY and CDR2 FYNNEI. The ends were cut back, 7 bases at V and 3 bases at J, with 6 bases in the middle. The CDR3 loop reads CASTGYTEAFF. CDR3 in DNA: TGTGCCAGCACCGGGTACACTGAAGCTTTCTTT.

This rearrangement joins TRBV7-2 to TRBJ2-7; unclear D gene. V lost 2 bases and J 3 bases, leaving 8 bases between the germline ends. The CDR3 loop spans 13 amino acids. Germline V gene data show CDR1 as SGHTA and CDR2 as FQGNSA. This CDR3 is CASSLMIYYEQYF. Here the CDR3 DNA reads TGTGCCAGCAGCTTAATGATCTACTACGAGCAGTACTTC.

The V gene is TRBV11-3, the J gene TRBJ2-3; 10 bases align to TRBD2. CDR1 SGHNT and CDR2 YENEEA come from the germline V gene. The CDR3 covers 19 residues. V dropped 5 bases and J dropped 3; count of bases not matched to a gene: 17. The CDR3 bases are TGTGCCAGCAGCGTCGACAGGGCTAGCGGGAGAAAAGGGACAGATACGCAGTATTTT. It encodes CASSVDRASGRKGTDTQYF.

The chain joins TRBV7-9 to TRBJ2-5; 10 positions agree with TRBD2. Trimming took 5 bases from V and 7 from J; bases not matched to a gene: 10. Germline V CDR1 and CDR2: SEHNR, FQNEAQ (reference sequence). The CDR3 extends over 15 amino acids. The CDR3 loop is CASSRTSGKGVTQYF. CDR3 bases: TGTGCCAGCAGCCGTACTAGCGGGAAGGGTGTGACCCAGTACTTC.

The J gene is TRBJ2-1, the V gene TRBV3-1 (or the pseudogene TRBV3-2), with 9 bases that match TRBD1. The CDR3 runs 16 residues. Germline V gene data show CDR1 as LGHDT and CDR2 as YNNKEL (reference sequence). V lost 4 bases and J lost 7; bases outside the gene matches: 11. The CDR3 region has the DNA TGTGCCAGCAGCCCGGAGCTGGACAGGGGTAGGAATGAGCAGTTCTTC. It encodes CASSPELDRGRNEQFF.

V usage is TRBV7-2 and J usage is TRBJ1-1, with D perhaps matching TRBD1 (5 bases). The CDR3 has 12 residues. Germline lookup yields CDR1 SGHTA and CDR2 FQGNSA. The V end lost 3 bases, the J end lost 6 bases, and 8 bases lay between the germline ends. The CDR3 DNA follows: TGTGCCAGCAGCTTGGGACTCTCTGAAGCTTTCTTT. This translates into CASSLGLSEAFF.

V and J are TRBV2 and TRBJ2-2; D is uncertain. Germline CDR1 reads SNHLY; CDR2 reads FYNNEI. Trimming took off 3 bases at V and 7 bases at J, with 12 bases between the two ends. This CDR3 is 14 amino acids long. The CDR3 region has the DNA TGTGCCAGCAGTGAGCGCTCCTCTGGCGGGGAGCTGTTTTTT. Its protein is CASSERSSGGELFF.

This rearrangement joins TRBV9 to TRBJ2-5; D is uncertain. V was shortened by 0 bases and J by 4 bases, with 19 bases between the two germline ends. Germline assignment: CDR1 SGDLS and CDR2 YYNGEE. The CDR3 extends over 17 amino acids. DNA of the CDR3: TGTGCCAGCAGCGTAGACCAGAACGTGATGAGAGGAGAGACCCAGTACTTC. This sequence encodes CASSVDQNVMRGETQYF.

This clone occurred once. This rearrangement joins TRBV6-4 to TRBJ2-1; 11 bases map to TRBD2. The CDR3 sequence is 15 residues long. CDR1 is MRHNA and CDR2 is SNTAGT in the germline V gene. Trimming cost V 0 bases and J 10 bases; bases outside gene matches: 5. For the CDR3, the DNA is TGTGCCAGCAGTGACTCTATGCTAGCGGGAGGCGAGCAGTTCTTC. This sequence encodes CASSDSMLAGGEQFF.

The J gene is TRBJ1-5, the V gene TRBV4-1; no definite D call. Trimming took off 0 bases at V and 0 bases at J, with 6 bases between the two ends. Germline assignment: CDR1 MGHRA and CDR2 YSYEKL. The CDR3 is 15 residues long. CDR3 in amino acids: CASSQDPVSNQPQHF. The CDR3 bases are TGCGCCAGCAGCCAAGATCCAGTTAGCAATCAGCCCCAGCATTTT.

CDR3 DNA: TGTGCCATCAGTGCGGGGGACAGGGTTTCACCCCTCCACTTT. It yields the protein CAISAGDRVSPLHF. The chain couples TRBV10-3 to TRBJ1-6; 9 bases align to TRBD1. CDR3 length: 14 residues. Germline V gene sequence: CDR1 ENHRY, CDR2 SYGVKD. Trimming at V came to 4 bases and at J to 9 bases, leaving 4 bases not matched to a gene.

The chain couples TRBV29-1 to TRBJ2-1; TRBD1 might be the D (6 bases). CDR3 length equals 12 residues. Germline CDR1 SQVTM, CDR2 ANQGSEA. V was shortened by 5 bases and J by 8 bases, with 13 bases between the two germline ends. CDR3 bases: TGCAGCGTTAGGCAGGGGCTGGATGAGCAGTTCTTC. It codes for CSVRQGLDEQFF.

This chain joins TRBV4-1 and TRBJ1-5; 7 bases agree with TRBD1. CDR3 length equals 15 residues. CDR1 and CDR2 (germline): MGHRA, YSYEKL. The ends lost 4 bases at V and 5 bases at J; junction bases unmatched: 8. CDR3 coding DNA: TGCGCCAGCAGCCGACTACAGGGGAGTTATCAGCCCCAGCATTTT. It is translated as CASSRLQGSYQPQHF.

This rearrangement joins TRBV14 to TRBJ1-2, with TRBD1 as a possible D gene (5 bases). Germline V gene sequence: CDR1 SGHDN, CDR2 FVKESK. V was shortened by 2 bases and J by 5 bases, with 18 bases between the two germline ends. This CDR3 contains 16 residues. Written as DNA, the CDR3 is TGTGCCAGCAGCCAACGAGCTCAGGGAATCGGTTATGGCTACACCTTC. Amino acid sequence: CASSQRAQGIGYGYTF.

The J gene is TRBJ2-3, the V gene TRBV5-4; 13 bases map to TRBD2. Germline loops: CDR1 SGHNT, CDR2 YYREEE (reference sequence). The CDR3 covers 15 residues. J lost 3 bases, V lost 9 bases, and 7 bases had no gene match. The CDR3 spells CATGKGLAGTDTQYF. In DNA form, the CDR3 reads TGTGCCACCGGAAAGGGACTAGCGGGAACAGATACGCAGTATTTT.

The chain has TRBV28 and TRBJ2-7, with TRBD2 identical over 7 bases. CDR3 size: 13 residues. Germline V lookup: CDR1 MDHEN, CDR2 SYDVKM. V was pared by 7 bases and J by 7 bases, with 10 bases of the junction left unmatched. The CDR3 DNA is TGTGCCAGCACGCGGGGGATAGCTGGAGAGCAGTACTTC. Translating gives CASTRGIAGEQYF.

This chain joins TRBV7-9 and TRBJ2-7; 11 bases agree with TRBD2. The germline V gene encodes CDR1 SEHNR and CDR2 FQNEAQ (reference sequence). Trimming cost V 2 bases and J 0 bases; bases outside gene matches: 12. The CDR3 runs 19 residues. CDR3 nucleotides: TGTGCCAGCAGCTTACCGGGCTGGTTAGCGGGAGGGAGCTCCTACGAGCAGTACTTC. It translates to CASSLPGWLAGGSSYEQYF.